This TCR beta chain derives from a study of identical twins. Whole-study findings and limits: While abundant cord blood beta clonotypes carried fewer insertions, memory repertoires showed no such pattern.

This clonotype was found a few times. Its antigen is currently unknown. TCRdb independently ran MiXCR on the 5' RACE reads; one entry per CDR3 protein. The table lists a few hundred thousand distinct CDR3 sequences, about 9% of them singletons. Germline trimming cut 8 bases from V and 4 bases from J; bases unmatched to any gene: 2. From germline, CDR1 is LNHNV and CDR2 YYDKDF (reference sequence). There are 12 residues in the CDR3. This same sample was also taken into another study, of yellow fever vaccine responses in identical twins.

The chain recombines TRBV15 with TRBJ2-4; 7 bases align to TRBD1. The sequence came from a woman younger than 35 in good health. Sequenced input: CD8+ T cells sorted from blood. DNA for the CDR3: TGTGCCACCTCGGGACAGAAAAACATTCAGTACTTC. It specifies CATSGQKNIQYF. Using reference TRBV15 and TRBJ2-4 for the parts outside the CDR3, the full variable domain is DAMVIQNPRYQVTQFGKPVTLSCSQTLNHNVMYWYQQKSSQAPKLLFHYYDKDFNNEADTPDNFQSRRPNTSFCFLDIRSPGLGDTAMYLCATSGQKNIQYFGAGTRLSVL.